This passage covers 5 T cell receptor beta chains from one sample sequenced in a study of blood T cell repertoires in COVID-19. TCRdb's table, derived via immunoSEQ multiplex PCR, lists solely in-frame clones and lacks some. The sample lists tens of thousands of clones, roughly 80% occurring once. Material: peripheral blood. These receptors were collected from a human donor in a cohort sampled during active or convalescent COVID-19.

This rearrangement joins TRBV30 to TRBJ2-4; 14 bases match TRBD2. V was clipped by 1 base and J by 7 bases; unmatched bases: 6. Germline CDR1 is GTSNPN and CDR2 is SVGIG (reference sequence). The CDR3 has 16 residues. The CDR3 DNA reads TGTGCCTGGAGTGGACTAGCGGGGGGGCCCGGGAACATTCAGTACTTC. This gives the protein CAWSGLAGGPGNIQYF.

This chain uses TRBV25-1 with TRBJ1-1; maybe TRBD1 (6 bases). The CDR3 sequence is 13 residues long. Germline V CDR1 and CDR2: MGHDK, SYGVNS. The V end was cut by 8 bases, the J end by 12 bases, with 22 bases between. Here the CDR3 DNA reads TGTGCCAGCCGAAAGACAGGCCCTGAGGGGACTTTCTTT. This codes for CASRKTGPEGTFF. Drawing the rest from reference TRBV25-1 and TRBJ1-1, the complete variable domain is EADIYQTPRYLVIGTGKKITLECSQTMGHDKMYWYQQDPGMELHLIHYSYGVNSTEKGDLSSESTVSRIRTEHFPLTLESARPSHTSQYLCASRKTGPEGTFFGQGTRLTVV.

The chain links TRBV27 to TRBJ1-2; 12 bases line up with TRBD1. The CDR3 extends over 14 amino acids. From germline, CDR1 is MNHEY and CDR2 SMNVEV (reference sequence). The J segment lost 8 bases and the V segment lost 3 bases, leaving 4 bases of the junction unmatched. CDR3 amino acids: CASSFLGTGGGYTF. The DNA for the CDR3 is TGTGCCAGCAGTTTCCTGGGGACAGGGGGCGGCTACACCTTC.

This clone was seen a handful of times. This chain joins TRBV10-1 and TRBJ2-7; D might be TRBD2 (6 bases). V shed 6 bases and J shed 3 bases, with 21 bases lying between them. The CDR3 consists of 16 residues. CDR1 and CDR2 from the germline V gene are WNHNN and SYGVQD (reference sequence). The CDR3, as DNA: TGCGCCAGCAGCCTAATAACCGGAGGGCCCAGCTACGAGCAGTACTTC. It encodes CASSLITGGPSYEQYF.

The gene calls are TRBV19 and TRBJ1-2; D may be TRBD1 (6 bases). V was pared by 3 bases and J by 1 base, with 12 bases between. Germline values: CDR1 LNHDA, CDR2 SQIVND (reference sequence). This CDR3 region has 15 residues. The CDR3 DNA sequence: TGTGCCAGTAGTATGGGCCAGGGGCTTAACTATGGCTACACCTTC. Encoded protein: CASSMGQGLNYGYTF.